Shown below are 5 T cell receptor beta chains from a single sample sequenced in a study of T-cell memory formation after mild COVID-19. Via MiXCR, TCRdb re-called the 5' RACE reads, giving one row per CDR3 protein. The data show 450,000 to 650,000 distinct CDR3 sequences, roughly 22% seen once. The specimen was PBMCs or a T cell subset sorted from them (not recorded which). The receptor source for this set is an adult woman who had mild COVID-19 (a few samples of this study predate the infection). Cell type and time point are not known.

This chain connects TRBV5-6 to TRBJ1-2; 10 bases map to TRBD1. V was clipped by 3 bases and J by 6 bases; unmatched bases: 2. Germline-derived CDR1 and CDR2 are SGHDT and YYEEEE. The CDR3 has 13 residues. The CDR3 loop is CASSWGTGDGYTF. CDR3 nucleotides: TGTGCCAGCAGCTGGGGGACAGGGGATGGCTACACCTTC.

V gene TRBV5-1 combines with J gene TRBJ2-1; the D call may be TRBD1 or TRBD2 (5 bases each). The CDR3 has 16 residues. The germline gives CDR1 SGHRS, CDR2 YFSETQ. V lost 2 bases and J 6 bases, leaving 18 bases between the germline ends. CDR3 nucleotides: TGCGCCAGCAGCTTTACGAGGGGCCCGGATCGCAATGAGCAGTTCTTC. Translated, it gives CASSFTRGPDRNEQFF.

This clonotype showed up many times. J is TRBJ2-2 and V is TRBV24-1; D gene unclear. CDR1 KGHDR and CDR2 SFDVKD come from the germline V gene. V was shortened by 0 bases and J by 0 bases, with 13 bases between the two germline ends. The CDR3 contains 18 residues. The CDR3 spells CATSDLRRDLTNTGELFF. CDR3 nucleotide sequence: TGTGCCACCAGTGATTTGCGGAGAGACCTGACGAACACCGGGGAGCTGTTTTTT.

The chain recombines TRBV11-2 with TRBJ2-3; D gene ambiguous. The CDR3 length is 14 residues. Germline assignment: CDR1 SGHAT and CDR2 FQNNGV. Trimming took off 0 bases at V and 6 bases at J, with 10 bases between the two ends. The CDR3 loop is CASSLDTLRDTQYF. CDR3 DNA: TGTGCCAGCAGCTTAGACACGTTGAGGGATACGCAGTATTTT.

This clonotype was seen only a few times. The gene calls are TRBV7-9 and TRBJ1-4; D unclear. V was pared by 2 bases and J by 8 bases, with 12 bases between. Germline CDR1 reads SEHNR; CDR2 reads FQNEAQ (reference sequence). The CDR3 has 14 amino acids. CDR3 sequence reads: CASSLLGPDEKLFF. The CDR3 DNA is TGTGCCAGCAGCTTATTGGGTCCTGACGAAAAACTGTTTTTT.